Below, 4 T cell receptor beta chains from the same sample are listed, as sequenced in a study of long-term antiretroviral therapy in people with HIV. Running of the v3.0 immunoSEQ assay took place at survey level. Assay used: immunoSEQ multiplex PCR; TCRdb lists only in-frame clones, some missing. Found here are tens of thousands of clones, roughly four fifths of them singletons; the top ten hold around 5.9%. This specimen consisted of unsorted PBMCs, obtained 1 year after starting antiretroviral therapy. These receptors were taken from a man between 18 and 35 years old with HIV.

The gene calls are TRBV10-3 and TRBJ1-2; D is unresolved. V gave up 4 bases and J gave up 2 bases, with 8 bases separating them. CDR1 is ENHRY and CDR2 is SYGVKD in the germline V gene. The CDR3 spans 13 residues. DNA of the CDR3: TGTGCCATCAGTGCCGGTTTAAACTATGGCTACACCTTC. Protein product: CAISAGLNYGYTF.

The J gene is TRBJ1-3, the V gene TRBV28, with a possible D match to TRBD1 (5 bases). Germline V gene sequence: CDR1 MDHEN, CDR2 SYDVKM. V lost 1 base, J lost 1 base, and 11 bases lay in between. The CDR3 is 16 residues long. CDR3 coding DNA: TGTGCCAGCAGTTTATCTACAGAGGGGTCTGGAAACACCATATATTTT. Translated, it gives CASSLSTEGSGNTIYF.

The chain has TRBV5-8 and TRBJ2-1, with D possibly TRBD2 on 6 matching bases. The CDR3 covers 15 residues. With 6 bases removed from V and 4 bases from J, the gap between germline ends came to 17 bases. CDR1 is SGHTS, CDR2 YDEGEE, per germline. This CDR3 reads CASIPTTGLYNEQFF. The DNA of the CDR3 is TGTGCCAGCATCCCGACTACGGGACTTTACAATGAGCAGTTCTTC.

In nucleotides, the CDR3 is TGTGCCAGTATCAGGGGTCCCACTGAAGCTTTCTTT. Encoded protein: CASIRGPTEAFF. This chain joins TRBV19 and TRBJ1-1; maybe TRBD1 (6 bases). The ends were cut back, 7 bases at V and 4 bases at J, with 10 bases in the middle. Germline V gene lookup returns CDR1 LNHDA and CDR2 SQIVND (reference sequence). The CDR3 is 12 amino acids.